What follows are 27 T cell receptor beta chains derived from one specimen sequenced in a study of metastatic and nonmetastatic thyroid tumors (dated by TCRdb to between 2020 and 2021). Receptors were amplified or captured by PCR. Instrument used: Illumina HiSeq 4000. TCRdb's own reprocessing of the public reads used fastp at Q25 and MiXCR and kept productive beta chains. This sample comprises more than 25,000 clones, approximately 10% of them detected only once. The ten most abundant clones make up approximately 15% of the sample. No treatment had been received by any patient before thyroid surgery. The sample consisted of blood. The receptors stem from a female donor with papillary thyroid cancer or a benign thyroid nodule (not recorded which). Some clones in this sample may be carry-over from other donors' samples.

The CDR3 protein is CASSLAGQATYGYTF. The CDR3 DNA follows: TGCGCCAGCAGCTTGGCGGGACAGGCTACGTATGGCTACACCTTC. The rearrangement joins TRBV5-1 to TRBJ1-2; 8 bases fit TRBD1. V was clipped by 0 bases and J by 5 bases; unmatched bases: 6. Germline V gene sequence: CDR1 SGHRS, CDR2 YFSETQ. This CDR3 comprises 15 residues.

This clone has a count of ten or more. The chain carries TRBV29-1 and TRBJ1-3, with D hard to call. Trimming removed 2 bases from V and 3 bases from J, with 5 bases in between. Germline V CDR1 and CDR2: SQVTM, ANQGSEA. The CDR3 covers 12 residues. CDR3 region: CSVEIYGNTIYF. The CDR3 DNA is TGCAGCGTTGAAATTTATGGAAACACCATATATTTT.

Comments on this clone: No conserved phenylalanine or tryptophan is present at the end of the CDR3, so a read error is the likely explanation. The chain uses TRBV6-1 and TRBJ1-2, with D possibly being TRBD1 (6 bases). V lost 6 bases, J lost 7 bases, and 15 bases lay in between. Germline-derived CDR1 and CDR2 are MNHNS and SASEGT. CDR3 length: 13 amino acids. The CDR3 region is CASRPTGTCGYTI. CDR3 DNA: TGTGCCAGCAGGCCTACAGGGACCTGTGGCTACACCATC.

This clone was seen ten or more times. This chain's CDR3 is CASSYVPHQPQHF. The CDR3 coding sequence is TGTGCCAGCAGTTACGTACCCCATCAGCCCCAGCATTTT. V is TRBV6-5 and J is TRBJ1-5, with D unclear. CDR3 length: 13 amino acids. V was pared by 2 bases and J by 5 bases, with 7 bases between. Looked up from germline, CDR1 is MNHEY and CDR2 is SVGAGI.

In its sample, this clone was seen a few times. Mismatch with germline at one junction end may stem from a read error. The rearrangement links TRBV6-1 to TRBJ2-7; 7 nucleotides match TRBD2. Germline V CDR1 and CDR2: MNHNS, SASEGT. The CDR3 has 13 residues. CDR3 region: CAGSGGSSYQQYF. The CDR3 coding sequence is TGTGCCGGCAGTGGCGGGAGCTCCTACCAGCAGTACTTC.

This clone was seen many times. This chain joins TRBV10-3 and TRBJ2-2, with D unresolved. The CDR3 loop spans 13 amino acids. Germline values: CDR1 ENHRY, CDR2 SYGVKD. V lost 2 bases and J 9 bases, leaving 10 bases between the germline ends. CDR3 in DNA: TGTGCCATCAGTGAGGGCGGCTCGAGGGAGCTGTTTTTT. It is translated as CAISEGGSRELFF.

This clone was recorded many times. The J gene is TRBJ2-1, the V gene TRBV29-1; 13 positions agree with TRBD2. The V gene end was trimmed by 4 bases and the J gene end by 11 bases; junction bases not matched to a gene: 8. Germline CDR1 SQVTM, CDR2 ANQGSEA. The CDR3 covers 14 residues. The CDR3 protein is CSVAGTSGKTQQFF. Written as DNA, the CDR3 is TGCAGCGTTGCCGGGACTAGCGGGAAGACCCAGCAGTTCTTC.

This clone has more than one count but fewer than ten. The chain joins TRBV20-1 to TRBJ2-6; TRBD1 aligns across 8 bases. Per the germline V gene, CDR1 is DFQATT and CDR2 is SNEGSKA (reference sequence). Trimming at V came to 8 bases and at J to 1 base, leaving 10 bases not matched to a gene. This CDR3 has 16 amino acids. As DNA, the CDR3 is TGCAGTATCGGGCAGGGGGCGATTTCTGGGGCCAACGTCCTGACTTTC. Its protein product is CSIGQGAISGANVLTF.

On this clone itself: Compared with germline, one end of the junction differs, possibly owing to a read error. The CDR3: CASSEGRVGHRPSNRPQHF. In DNA form, the CDR3 reads TGTGCCAGCAGTGAAGGTCGTGTGGGACATAGGCCTAGCAATCGGCCCCAGCATTTT. The V call is TRBV2, the J call TRBJ1-5; D is perhaps TRBD1 (6 bases). The CDR3 runs to 19 residues. The germline gives CDR1 SNHLY, CDR2 FYNNEI.

J is TRBJ1-2 and V is TRBV28, with D perhaps matching TRBD1 (6 bases). This CDR3 contains 16 residues. Germline lookup yields CDR1 MDHEN and CDR2 SYDVKM. Trimming shortened V by 2 bases and J by 3 bases, and 16 bases separated the two germline ends. Here the CDR3 DNA reads TGTGCCAGCAGTTTAGTGACAGGTCCTATTCACTATGGCTACACCTTC. This encodes CASSLVTGPIHYGYTF.

This clone occurred many times. CDR3 protein: CASSRASGSVETQYF. The CDR3 DNA is TGTGCCAGCAGCCGGGCTAGCGGGAGTGTGGAGACCCAGTACTTC. This sequence joins TRBV14 and TRBJ2-5; TRBD2 matches 10 bases. V trimming: 4 bases; J trimming: 5 bases; junction bases outside the gene matches: 7. The CDR3 is 15 amino acids. Germline-derived CDR1 and CDR2 are SGHDN and FVKESK.

This clone was seen ten or more times. The rearrangement links TRBV14 to TRBJ2-7; 8 bases map to TRBD1. The CDR3 consists of 14 residues. CDR1 is SGHDN, CDR2 FVKESK, per germline. The J segment lost 2 bases and the V segment lost 6 bases, leaving 6 bases of the junction unmatched. CDR3 sequence reads: CASRRTGQTYEQYF. In DNA, the CDR3 is TGTGCCAGCAGAAGGACAGGGCAAACCTACGAGCAGTACTTC. Together with reference TRBV14 and TRBJ2-7, the CDR3 gives the full variable domain: EAGVTQFPSHSVIEKGQTVTLRCDPISGHDNLYWYRRVMGKEIKFLLHFVKESKQDESGMPNNRFLAERTGGTYSTLKVQPAELEDSGVYFCASRRTGQTYEQYFGPGTRLTVT.

This clone was seen a handful of times. This chain links TRBV6-1 with TRBJ1-5; a weak D match, TRBD1 (5 bases). There are 16 residues in the CDR3. Trimming shortened V by 6 bases and J by 0 bases, and 15 bases separated the two germline ends. The germline V gene has CDR1 MNHNS and CDR2 SASEGT. CDR3 region: CASSRADSYSNQPQHF. The CDR3, as DNA: TGTGCCAGCAGCCGGGCCGACAGCTATAGCAATCAGCCCCAGCATTTT.

In this sample, this clone turned up a few times. The CDR3 protein is CASSERLAGSADTQYF. The CDR3 nucleotides read TGTGCCAGCAGTGAACGACTAGCGGGTTCGGCAGATACGCAGTATTTT. The chain couples TRBV6-1 to TRBJ2-3; 10 nucleotides align to TRBD2. The CDR3 runs to 16 residues. V dropped 2 bases and J dropped 4; count of bases not matched to a gene: 6. In germline, CDR1 is MNHNS, CDR2 SASEGT.

In its sample, this clone was seen many times. V gene TRBV5-6 combines with J gene TRBJ1-2; no firm D call. The CDR3 runs 14 residues. V was trimmed by 4 bases and J by 4 bases, leaving 14 bases between them. The germline V gene has CDR1 SGHDT and CDR2 YYEEEE. CDR3 sequence reads: CASSLVTQRYGYTF. The CDR3 DNA sequence: TGTGCCAGCAGCCTGGTCACCCAGCGCTATGGCTACACCTTC.

This clone appeared many times. The rearrangement joins TRBV9 to TRBJ2-7, with 14 nucleotides matching TRBD2. V lost 3 bases, J lost 9 bases, and 11 bases stayed unmatched. The CDR3 is 16 residues long. Germline lookup yields CDR1 SGDLS and CDR2 YYNGEE. The CDR3 coding sequence is TGTGCCAGCAGCGGGGGGACTAGCGGGGGAGTTATCGTGCAGTACTTC. It codes for CASSGGTSGGVIVQYF. The entire variable domain, with the rest obtained from reference TRBV9 and TRBJ2-7, is as follows: DSGVTQTPKHLITATGQRVTLRCSPRSGDLSVYWYQQSLDQGLQFLIQYYNGEERAKGNILERFSAQQFPDLHSELNLSSLELGDSALYFCASSGGTSGGVIVQYFGPGTRLTVT.

The sample holds many counts of this clone. Distinct nucleotide sequences in the sample also encode this CDR3. The chain is built from TRBV2 and TRBJ1-5; 7 bases are shared with TRBD1. CDR1 and CDR2 (germline): SNHLY, FYNNEI. After removal of 5 bases from V and 3 bases from J, the junction contained 7 bases not matched to a gene. The CDR3 consists of 15 residues. CDR3 bases: TGTGCCAGCAGTCCACAGGGGAGCGCCAATCAGCCCCAGCATTTT. It specifies CASSPQGSANQPQHF.

This clone was seen a few times. A clone one base away is much larger, so this may be a read error. This sequence joins TRBV6-1 and TRBJ2-1; D is perhaps TRBD1 (7 bases). Germline values: CDR1 MNHNS, CDR2 SASEGT. Trimming cost V 10 bases and J 6 bases, with 19 bases left between them. The CDR3 contains 14 residues. The CDR3 protein is CAISNTGDFNEQFF. DNA of the CDR3: TGTGCCATCAGCAATACAGGGGACTTCAATGAGCAGTTCTTC.

This clone was observed at least ten times. The V gene is TRBV27, the J gene TRBJ2-1; 10 bases line up with TRBD2. The CDR3 totals 18 residues. V was pared by 4 bases and J by 4 bases, with 13 bases of the junction left unmatched. Per the germline V gene, CDR1 is MNHEY and CDR2 is SMNVEV (reference sequence). The CDR3 nucleotides read TGTGCCAGCAGTTCCGGAGGGAGCGGGAGGGCCGTTTACAATGAGCAGTTCTTC. This sequence encodes CASSSGGSGRAVYNEQFF.

This clone has a count of ten or more. The chain combines TRBV20-1 with TRBJ1-2, with TRBD1 matching 8 bases. Germline loops: CDR1 DFQATT, CDR2 SNEGSKA (reference sequence). This CDR3 spans 16 amino acids. V shed 6 bases, J shed 1 base, and the junction held 13 bases outside the gene matches. CDR3 coding DNA: TGCAGTGCCAGGGATATTTCAGGGGGCCATAACTATGGCTACACCTTC. This gives the protein CSARDISGGHNYGYTF.

This clone was seen repeatedly, ten times or more. The chain employs TRBV6-1 and TRBJ2-3; D perhaps matches TRBD1 (5 bases). This CDR3 is built from 15 residues. With 8 bases removed from V and 1 base from J, the gap between germline ends came to 16 bases. Germline CDR1 MNHNS, CDR2 SASEGT. DNA of the CDR3: TGTGCCAGCCAAATCCAGGGTACTGGCACAGATACGCAGTATTTT. Translation: CASQIQGTGTDTQYF.

J is TRBJ2-7 and V is TRBV5-1; TRBD2 matches at 7 bases. V lost 3 bases, J lost 0 bases, and 9 bases stayed unmatched. The CDR3 runs 16 residues. Germline CDR1 and CDR2: SGHRS and YFSETQ. The CDR3 spells CASSSGGGTSSYEQYF. The DNA of the CDR3 is TGCGCCAGCAGCTCCGGCGGGGGAACAAGCTCCTACGAGCAGTACTTC.

This clone has a count of ten or more. This chain connects TRBV7-9 to TRBJ2-5; 8 bases agree with TRBD1. The V and J ends lost 5 bases and 0 bases, in that order; junction bases with no gene match: 5. CDR3 size: 15 residues. The germline V gene encodes CDR1 SEHNR and CDR2 FQNEAQ (reference sequence). The CDR3 DNA follows: TGTGCCAGCAGCCCCCGGGACAGGAACCAAGAGACCCAGTACTTC. Encoded protein: CASSPRDRNQETQYF.

In its sample, this clone was seen many times. A much larger clone sits a single nucleotide away, making a read error possible. The chain carries TRBV3-1 and TRBJ1-2; no clear D. Germline V gene data show CDR1 as LGHDT and CDR2 as YNNKEL (reference sequence). The CDR3 extends over 13 amino acids. The CDR3 DNA follows: TGTGCCAGCAACCAAGCGGAGACCTATGGCTACACCTTC. This sequence encodes CASNQAETYGYTF. The full variable domain, its missing parts supplied by reference TRBV3-1 and TRBJ1-2, is DTAVSQTPKYLVTQMGNDKSIKCEQNLGHDTMYWYKQDSKKFLKIMFSYNNKELIINETVPNRFSPKSPDKAHLNLHINSLELGDSAVYFCASNQAETYGYTFGSGTRLTVV.

In this sample, this clone turned up many times. The rearrangement joins TRBV6-1 to TRBJ2-7, with 9 bases fitting TRBD1. Losses at the gene ends were 10 bases for V and 5 bases for J; bases not matched to a gene: 15. Germline V gene data show CDR1 as MNHNS and CDR2 as SASEGT. The CDR3 is 15 amino acids. The CDR3 loop is CATRGGGTGSHEQYF. As DNA, the CDR3 is TGTGCCACTCGAGGGGGGGGGACAGGGTCTCACGAGCAGTACTTC.

This clone was recorded many times. The V call is TRBV19, the J call TRBJ2-1; D is uncertain. This CDR3 spans 12 amino acids. The germline gives CDR1 LNHDA, CDR2 SQIVND (reference sequence). V lost 5 bases, J lost 7 bases, and 9 bases lay in between. CDR3 nucleotides: TGTGCCAGTAGTTCGCGACTTAATGAGCAGTTCTTC. This gives the protein CASSSRLNEQFF. Together with reference TRBV19 and TRBJ2-1, the CDR3 gives the full variable domain: DGGITQSPKYLFRKEGQNVTLSCEQNLNHDAMYWYRQDPGQGLRLIYYSQIVNDFQKGDIAEGYSVSREKKESFPLTVTSAQKNPTAFYLCASSSRLNEQFFGPGTRLTVL.

The V gene is TRBV20-1, the J gene TRBJ1-2; 9 bases are a match to TRBD1. Germline values: CDR1 DFQATT, CDR2 SNEGSKA (reference sequence). Unmatched junction bases numbered 7, after V lost 7 bases and J lost 4 bases. The CDR3 runs 13 residues. The CDR3 nucleotides are TGCAGTGTCAGGACAGGGGATAGCTATGGCTACACCTTC. Its protein product is CSVRTGDSYGYTF.